This is a list of T cell receptor beta chains from one sample in a study of T-cell reconstitution after alpha-beta-depleted transplantation in children. Via MiXCR, TCRdb re-called the PCR reads, giving one row per CDR3 protein. The sample has just under 550,000 distinct CDR3 sequences; about a sixth are singletons. Source: PBMCs from the stem cell graft donor, taken from the stem cell graft. These receptors originate from a human donor who donated a stem cell graft to a child with acute lymphoblastic leukemia. Both conserved end residues are trimmed from each CDR3. The order of the fields is J gene, V gene, CDR3 length, clone size, CDR3 protein. Expanded clones are given a class, and other clones once, few, many or no size at all.

TRBJ2-5,TRBV5-1,13,few,ASSFPTGRIETQY
TRBJ2-3,TRBV18,11,NA,ASSPRWTDTQY
TRBJ2-1,TRBV9,13,NA,ASSVYGSSYNEQF
TRBJ2-5,TRBV27,12,NA,ASSPSGGIGTQY
TRBJ2-7,TRBV10-2,10,few,ASSIGGTEQY
TRBJ2-3,TRBV19,11,NA,ASRGLATDTQY
TRBJ1-5,TRBV15,13,many,ATSRDRSGNQPQH
TRBJ1-2,TRBV2,12,few,ASSGDRGFGGYT
TRBJ2-1,TRBV3-1,13,NA,ASSPRDSGYNEQF
TRBJ2-3,TRBV24-1,13,NA,ATSDLAGDTDTQY
TRBJ2-3,TRBV29-1,14,few,SAHGMGREDTDTQY
TRBJ2-7,TRBV6-1,9,NA,ASIRHPEQY
TRBJ2-7,TRBV12-3/TRBV12-4,12,many,ASSPETGGYEQY
TRBJ1-2,TRBV5-1,15,few,ASSLGRGRESNYGYT
TRBJ1-2,TRBV5-1,11,few,ASSLRDNYGYT
TRBJ1-1,TRBV27,14,NA,ASNSISGSRGTEAF
TRBJ1-1,TRBV20-1,10,few,SAMTDNTEAF
TRBJ2-1,TRBV9,13,NA,ASSRPGQGGGEQF
TRBJ1-3,TRBV5-6,14,NA,ASSFGPKSSGNTIY
TRBJ1-2,TRBV2,11,few,ASRATGDYGYT
TRBJ2-2,TRBV3-1,15,NA,ASSHPGLAGPTGELF
TRBJ2-1,TRBV4-2,17,NA,ASSGGADRAGGIYGEQF
TRBJ2-6,TRBV6-1,13,NA,ASTLDRAGANVLT
TRBJ1-3,TRBV6-5,13,few,ASSYQGYSGNTIY
TRBJ2-5,TRBV5-1,17,NA,ASSLTEQDAMPGSETQY